The 5 T cell receptor beta chains below all came from one sample that was sequenced in a study of T-cell reconstitution after alpha-beta-depleted transplantation in children. Unique molecular identifiers were incorporated into the prepared TCRbeta library. MiXCR, run by TCRdb on the PCR reads, gives a single entry per CDR3 protein. The sample has some 530,000 distinct CDR3 sequences, around 13% seen once. Sequencing was performed on PBMCs from the stem cell graft donor, taken from the stem cell graft. These receptors originate from a human donor who donated a stem cell graft to a child with combined immunodeficiency.

This clonotype was seen repeatedly, ten times or more. The rearrangement joins TRBV7-9 to TRBJ2-3, with D perhaps TRBD1 (6 bases). The CDR3 loop spans 16 amino acids. The germline V gene has CDR1 SEHNR and CDR2 FQNEAQ (reference sequence). V shed 4 bases and J shed 5 bases, with 19 bases lying between them. The CDR3 nucleotides are TGTGCCAGCAGCTCATCCGGGACACCGAGGGGAGATACGCAGTATTTT. Amino acid sequence: CASSSSGTPRGDTQYF.

The V and J genes are TRBV29-1 and TRBJ2-5; TRBD1 matches 9 bases. The CDR3 length is 14 residues. Germline CDR1 is SQVTM and CDR2 is ANQGSEA. J gave up 6 bases and V 4 bases, and 9 bases lay outside the gene matches. CDR3 residues: CSVVPGQGIKTQYF. The CDR3 DNA follows: TGCAGCGTTGTTCCGGGACAGGGTATCAAGACCCAGTACTTC.

The chain carries TRBV9 and TRBJ2-7; weak D call: TRBD1 (6 bases). Germline-derived CDR1 and CDR2 are SGDLS and YYNGEE. This CDR3 contains 14 residues. Trimming removed 0 bases from V and 3 bases from J, with 10 bases in between. The CDR3 DNA follows: TGTGCCAGCAGCGTAGAGGGGGTGGGCTACGAGCAGTACTTC. As protein: CASSVEGVGYEQYF.

V usage is TRBV6-2 or TRBV6-3 and J usage is TRBJ2-7; 9 nucleotides align to TRBD1. The trim removed 2 bases at V and 6 bases at J, leaving 5 bases unmatched. In germline, CDR1 is MNHEY, CDR2 SVGEGT. The CDR3 spans 14 residues. The CDR3 DNA reads as TGTGCCAGCAGTTACGCCACAGGGGGCTTCGAGCAGTACTTC. Encoded protein: CASSYATGGFEQYF.

This clonotype was counted ten times or more. The chain employs TRBV7-9 and TRBJ1-6; D gene uncertain. This CDR3 spans 15 amino acids. Germline V gene lookup returns CDR1 SEHNR and CDR2 FQNEAQ (reference sequence). V shed 1 base and J shed 7 bases, with 11 bases lying between them. CDR3 DNA sequence: TGTGCCAGCAGCTTAGGAAGGACGGCCAATTCACCCCTCCACTTT. This sequence encodes CASSLGRTANSPLHF.